This T cell receptor (beta chain) emerged from a study of blood T cell repertoires in COVID-19. At the level of the study: From the United States, Italy and Spain came samples of acute and convalescent COVID-19.

Authors' processing steps: Nucleated cell number was recorded as an estimate derived from reference gene primer amplification. The method was immunoSEQ multiplex PCR; TCRdb's version includes in-frame clones alone and lacks a portion of them. Clone size and V and J calls were adopted from that table, with D and trimming inferred from the DNA. The profile shows about 180,000 clones, around 86% of them singletons. V lost 5 bases and J 2 bases, leaving 12 bases between the germline ends. The germline V gene has CDR1 KGHSH and CDR2 LQKENI. The CDR3 loop spans 14 amino acids. The receptor comes from a woman in her twenties or thirties with active or convalescent COVID-19. The genes are TRBV18 and TRBJ2-5, with D tentatively TRBD2 (5 bases). The sample taken for sequencing was peripheral blood. The CDR3 DNA follows: TGTGCCAGCTCATCGACCGGGATTCAAGAGACCCAGTACTTC. It translates to CASSSTGIQETQYF.